This is a list of T cell receptor beta chains from one sample in a study of response to subunit inactivated influenza vaccine. Each CDR3 protein gets one entry after TCRdb re-called the RT-PCR reads with MiXCR. The profile shows about 650,000 distinct CDR3 sequences, 11% to 15% of them singletons. The sample consisted of PBMCs from blood, taken less than 15 days before vaccination. The receptors shown here come from a man between 45 and 60 years old who received an inactivated influenza vaccine. Each CDR3 is given with its conserved first and last residue. Each record gives: clone size, D gene, V gene, J gene, CDR3 protein, CDR3 DNA. D genes are given only for firm matches. Rows may omit the clone size; those that give it use once, few, many or a size class.

>many|NA|TRBV12-3/TRBV12-4|TRBJ1-4
CASSPGGTTNEKLFF
TGTGCCAGCAGTCCCGGAGGTACAACTAATGAAAAACTGTTTTTT
>NA|TRBD1|TRBV7-2|TRBJ2-7
CASSPDRNSPEQYF
TGTGCCAGCAGCCCGGACAGGAACTCCCCCGAGCAGTACTTC
>NA|NA|TRBV12-3/TRBV12-4|TRBJ2-3
CASILEGVDTQYF
TGTGCCAGCATTCTCGAGGGGGTAGATACGCAGTATTTT
>few|NA|TRBV3-1|TRBJ1-2
CASCAEGNYGYTF
TGTGCCAGCTGCGCAGAGGGAAACTATGGCTACACCTTC
>NA|NA|TRBV10-3|TRBJ1-2
CAISTGRPYGYTF
TGTGCCATCAGTACCGGAAGACCCTATGGCTACACCTTC
>few|NA|TRBV5-6|TRBJ2-1
CASSLTGGLEFF
TGTGCCAGCAGCTTGACGGGCGGGTTGGAGTTCTTC
>NA|TRBD1|TRBV14|TRBJ2-1
CASSRQGIDEQFF
TGTGCCAGCAGCCGACAGGGTATCGATGAGCAGTTCTTC
>few|NA|TRBV7-9|TRBJ1-2
CASSFTTSYGYTF
TGTGCCAGCAGCTTCACGACAAGCTATGGCTACACCTTC
>NA|TRBD2|TRBV2|TRBJ2-3
CASRPGLVADTQYF
TGTGCCAGCAGGCCGGGACTAGTGGCAGATACGCAGTATTTT
>many|NA|TRBV3-1|TRBJ1-1
CASSQERAGVARDTSGTEAFF
TGTGCCAGCAGCCAAGAACGGGCGGGGGTGGCCCGGGACACCTCGGGAACTGAAGCTTTCTTT
>NA|NA|TRBV20-1|TRBJ2-3
CSAKFFDTQYF
TGCAGTGCCAAGTTCTTTGATACGCAGTATTTT
>few|NA|TRBV30|TRBJ1-3
CAWRGVGGNTIYF
TGTGCCTGGAGAGGGGTGGGAGGAAACACCATATATTTT
>NA|TRBD1|TRBV20-1|TRBJ2-7
CSAARTGDAWKQYF
TGCAGTGCAGCCAGGACAGGTGACGCCTGGAAGCAGTACTTC
>few|NA|TRBV24-1|TRBJ2-5
CATSDPLQRGPETQYF
TGTGCCACCAGTGATCCCCTACAACGCGGTCCGGAGACCCAGTACTTC
>NA|TRBD1|TRBV7-2|TRBJ2-7
CASSPWGDRVDYEQYF
TGTGCCAGCAGCCCATGGGGGGACAGGGTAGATTACGAGCAGTACTTC
>few|TRBD1|TRBV28|TRBJ1-5
CASSLRQGSSNQPQHF
TGTGCCAGCAGTTTGCGACAGGGCTCTAGCAATCAGCCCCAGCATTTT
>few|NA|TRBV28|TRBJ1-2
CASRTGTFYGYTF
TGTGCCAGCAGGACCGGGACATTCTATGGCTACACCTTC
>NA|NA|TRBV5-1|TRBJ1-1
CASSLIRSGTEAFF
TGCGCCAGCAGCTTGATTAGGTCGGGAACTGAAGCTTTCTTT
>many|NA|TRBV20-1|TRBJ1-2
CSAIHWIYGYTF
TGCAGTGCTATACATTGGATTTATGGCTACACCTTC
>NA|NA|TRBV7-9|TRBJ2-5
CASNQGREETQYF
TGTGCCAGCAACCAGGGGAGAGAGGAGACCCAGTACTTC
>few|NA|TRBV27|TRBJ1-1
CASTWRGWNTEAFF
TGTGCCAGCACCTGGAGGGGGTGGAACACTGAAGCTTTCTTT
>few|NA|TRBV6-1|TRBJ2-6
CASSDLRSGANVLTF
TGTGCCAGCAGTGATTTGCGCTCTGGGGCCAACGTCCTGACTTTC
>many|NA|TRBV7-9|TRBJ1-1
CASCGGGCTEAFF
TGTGCCAGTTGTGGTGGGGGCTGCACTGAAGCTTTCTTT
>many|TRBD2|TRBV7-2|TRBJ2-1
CASSGGLAGGGEQFF
TGTGCCAGCAGCGGAGGACTAGCGGGAGGAGGCGAGCAGTTCTTC
>few|TRBD1|TRBV28|TRBJ2-1
CASSSSGTARDEQFF
TGTGCCAGCAGTTCCTCCGGGACAGCCAGGGATGAGCAGTTCTTC
>NA|NA|TRBV5-6|TRBJ1-2
CASSVVTDQGYTF
TGTGCCAGCAGCGTAGTGACAGATCAAGGCTACACCTTC
>NA|NA|TRBV5-1|TRBJ2-5
CASSLAPSETQYF
TGCGCCAGCAGCTTGGCGCCTTCGGAGACCCAGTACTTC
>many|NA|TRBV4-3|TRBJ1-1
CASSQDSGNTEAFF
TGCGCCAGCAGCCAAGATTCGGGGAACACTGAAGCTTTCTTT
>NA|TRBD1|TRBV7-3|TRBJ2-1
CASSLSPQGTTYNEQFF
TGTGCCAGCAGCTTAAGTCCACAGGGGACAACCTACAATGAGCAGTTCTTC
>NA|NA|TRBV5-1|TRBJ2-7
CASSHTGRDHEQYF
TGCGCCAGCAGCCACACTGGAAGGGACCACGAGCAGTACTTC
>NA|NA|TRBV9|TRBJ2-5
CASSDSTGSWETQYF
TGTGCCAGCAGCGACTCGACAGGATCTTGGGAGACCCAGTACTTC
>NA|TRBD2|TRBV28|TRBJ2-1
CASSSPGLAGGSSYNEQFF
TGTGCCAGCAGTTCTCCGGGACTAGCGGGAGGCAGCTCCTACAATGAGCAGTTCTTC
>many|TRBD2|TRBV29-1|TRBJ2-7
CSVVAGGYSYEQYF
TGCAGCGTTGTGGCGGGAGGGTACTCCTACGAGCAGTACTTC
>few|NA|TRBV28|TRBJ2-5
CASSSSEQETQYF
TGTGCCAGCAGTTCCAGCGAGCAAGAGACCCAGTACTTC
>few|NA|TRBV29-1|TRBJ2-7
CSAGEAYEQYF
TGCAGCGCGGGCGAAGCCTACGAGCAGTACTTC
>few|NA|TRBV11-2|TRBJ1-3
CASSQWTPSGNTIYF
TGTGCCAGCAGCCAGTGGACGCCCTCTGGAAACACCATATATTTT
>NA|NA|TRBV7-8|TRBJ2-3
CASSLMVKSTDTQYF
TGTGCCAGCAGCTTAATGGTCAAAAGCACAGATACGCAGTATTTT
>few|NA|TRBV5-1|TRBJ1-1
CASSLGGGTLNTEAFF
TGCGCCAGCAGCTTGGGGGGGGGCACACTGAACACTGAAGCTTTCTTT
>few|NA|TRBV3-1|TRBJ1-3
CASSQVLNSGNTIYF
TGTGCCAGCAGCCAAGTATTAAACTCTGGAAACACCATATATTTT
>NA|NA|TRBV4-2|TRBJ2-6
CASSQGDSGANVLTF
TGTGCCAGCAGCCAAGGGGACTCTGGGGCCAACGTCCTGACTTTC
>NA|NA|TRBV20-1|TRBJ2-1
CSARVGTEQFF
TGCAGTGCTAGGGTCGGGACGGAGCAGTTCTTC